What follows are 25 T cell receptor beta chains derived from one specimen sequenced in a study of technical replicates of blood from several donors. The assay was immunoSEQ multiplex PCR, and TCRdb's table has in-frame clones only and misses some. The sample holds about 63,000 clones; around nine tenths are singletons and the top ten take less than 6.5%. The sequenced sample consisted of PBMCs. These receptors were taken from a human donor in good health. Some clones in this sample may be carry-over from other donors' samples.

The V gene is TRBV5-1, the J gene TRBJ2-2; TRBD1 might be the D (6 bases). V lost 6 bases, J lost 5 bases, and 14 bases lay in between. Per the germline V gene, CDR1 is SGHRS and CDR2 is YFSETQ. This CDR3 spans 14 amino acids. This chain's CDR3 is CASTAGVTTGELFF. In DNA, the CDR3 is TGCGCCAGCACAGCAGGGGTTACAACCGGGGAGCTGTTTTTT.

The rearrangement links TRBV5-1 to TRBJ2-4; tentatively, D is TRBD2 (6 bases). The CDR3 covers 16 residues. The germline CDR1 and CDR2 sequences are SGHRS and YFSETQ. Trimming left V 2 bases short and J 0 bases short, with 12 bases between. The CDR3 spells CASSLFPGLAKNIQYF. The CDR3 region has the DNA TGCGCCAGCAGCTTATTCCCGGGACTAGCCAAAAACATTCAGTACTTC.

This clone came up a few times. V usage is TRBV7-6 and J usage is TRBJ2-5, with D perhaps matching TRBD2 (5 bases). Trimming pared 4 bases from V and 1 base from J, leaving 7 bases between. The CDR3 totals 13 residues. Germline loops: CDR1 SGHVS, CDR2 FNYEAQ. The CDR3 reads CASSSDFQETQYF. The DNA for the CDR3 is TGTGCCAGCAGCTCGGACTTCCAAGAGACCCAGTACTTC.

V and J are TRBV4-3 and TRBJ2-3, with 11 bases identical to TRBD1. The trim removed 4 bases at V and 3 bases at J, leaving 6 bases unmatched. Germline CDR1 is LGHNA and CDR2 is YSLEER. The CDR3 extends over 16 amino acids. The CDR3 DNA follows: TGCGCCAGCAGCCCAGGAGGGACAGGGGGGACAGATACGCAGTATTTT. Amino acid sequence: CASSPGGTGGTDTQYF.

This chain joins TRBV7-8 and TRBJ2-7; 10 bases map to TRBD2. The germline gives CDR1 SGHVS, CDR2 FQNEAQ. The CDR3 spans 19 residues. The ends lost 5 bases at V and 6 bases at J; junction bases unmatched: 22. CDR3 nucleotide sequence: TGTGCCAGCAGCAAAATACAGGGGTCTCCAGCGGGGGGGCTGGGCGAGCAGTACTTC. Amino acids: CASSKIQGSPAGGLGEQYF.

This clone has just a few counts. This chain connects TRBV27 to TRBJ1-2; TRBD1 might be the D (6 bases). Looked up from germline, CDR1 is MNHEY and CDR2 is SMNVEV (reference sequence). The ends were cut back, 5 bases at V and 4 bases at J, with 44 bases in the middle. The CDR3 covers 24 residues. CDR3 bases: TGTGCCAGCAGTAAAACTCTATGGACAGCACCTCTTCCTCCTCCGAGCCAAACCCTCTATGGCTACACCTTC. It yields the protein CASSKTLWTAPLPPPSQTLYGYTF.

The chain uses TRBV9 and TRBJ2-5, with 9 bases that match TRBD2. J was trimmed by 1 base and V by 2 bases; bases with no gene match: 3. Germline CDR1 is SGDLS and CDR2 is YYNGEE. The CDR3 is 15 residues long. The CDR3 here is CASSVVAGVQETQYF. As DNA, the CDR3 is TGTGCCAGCAGCGTCGTAGCGGGGGTCCAAGAGACCCAGTACTTC.

This sequence joins TRBV6-5 and TRBJ2-3; 7 nucleotides line up with TRBD2. Germline V gene data show CDR1 as MNHEY and CDR2 as SVGAGI. V shed 5 bases, J shed 3 bases, and the junction held 2 bases outside the gene matches. The CDR3 spans 13 residues. DNA for the CDR3: TGTGCCAGCAGTGGGACTATTACAGATACGCAGTATTTT. Translation gives CASSGTITDTQYF.

CDR3 DNA: TGTGCCAGCAGCAACCCCCGGGGGGCCCCGCGAGCCCAGCATTTT. This encodes CASSNPRGAPRAQHF. This chain connects TRBV21-1 to TRBJ1-5. TRBV21-1 is an annotated pseudogene. This CDR3 has 15 residues.

The rearrangement joins TRBV6-5 to TRBJ1-3; TRBD1 might be the D (5 bases). The length of the CDR3 is 14 residues. Trimming stripped 2 bases from V and 6 bases from J, with 11 bases between. CDR1 and CDR2 from the germline V gene are MNHEY and SVGAGI. CDR3 in DNA: TGTGCCAGCAGTTACGACCCCAGGGAAAACACCATATATTTT. Translated, it gives CASSYDPRENTIYF.

Note on this clone: A junction boundary mismatches the germline segment, possibly from a read error. This chain uses TRBV27 with TRBJ2-7; D possibly corresponds to TRBD2 (6 bases). CDR1 MNHEY and CDR2 SMNVEV come from the germline V gene (reference sequence). This CDR3 contains 12 residues. DNA of the CDR3: TGCGCGACGGGGCGGGGATCCTACGAGCAGTACTTC. Amino acid sequence: CATGRGSYEQYF.

The chain joins TRBV5-4 to TRBJ2-1; 7 bases are shared with TRBD2. The J segment lost 9 bases and the V segment lost 0 bases, leaving 9 bases of the junction unmatched. The germline V gene encodes CDR1 SGHNT and CDR2 YYREEE (reference sequence). This CDR3 is 15 amino acids long. The CDR3 region has the DNA TGTGCCAGCAGCTTGGTTGCGGGAGTAGGAAGTGAGCAGTTCTTC. Protein: CASSLVAGVGSEQFF. Full variable domain (missing parts from reference TRBV5-4 and TRBJ2-1): ETGVTQSPTHLIKTRGQQVTLRCSSQSGHNTVSWYQQALGQGPQFIFQYYREEENGRGNFPPRFSGLQFPNYSSELNVNALELDDSALYLCASSLVAGVGSEQFFGPGTRLTVL.

This clone was detected only once. The rearrangement uses TRBV4-2 and TRBJ2-7, with a possible D match to TRBD2 (6 bases). CDR3 size: 14 residues. The V gene's germline CDR1 is LGHNA and CDR2 YNFKEQ. V was clipped by 2 bases and J by 0 bases, with 8 bases between them. The CDR3 loop reads CASSQLALSYEQYF. CDR3 bases: TGTGCCAGCAGCCAACTAGCGCTCTCCTACGAGCAGTACTTC.

This sequence joins TRBV7-6 and TRBJ1-1; D is unclear. V was clipped by 2 bases and J by 4 bases, with 11 bases between them. Looked up from germline, CDR1 is SGHVS and CDR2 is FNYEAQ. The CDR3 is 14 residues long. In nucleotides, the CDR3 is TGTGCCAGCAGCTTATTCGGGGAGGGCACTGAAGCTTTCTTT. This gives the protein CASSLFGEGTEAFF.

V usage is TRBV7-6 and J usage is TRBJ1-1, with 8 bases lining up with TRBD1. The CDR3 has 14 residues. The germline V gene has CDR1 SGHVS and CDR2 FNYEAQ. V was pared by 3 bases and J by 5 bases, with 5 bases of the junction left unmatched. The CDR3 bases are TGTGCCAGCAGCTTGACAGGGGTTAGTACTGAAGCTTTCTTT. The encoded protein is CASSLTGVSTEAFF. The variable domain in full, with the rest retrieved from reference TRBV7-6 and TRBJ1-1, is GAGVSQSPRYKVTKRGQDVALRCDPISGHVSLYWYRQALGQGPEFLTYFNYEAQQDKSGLPNDRFSAERPEGSISTLTIQRTEQRDSAMYRCASSLTGVSTEAFFGQGTRLTVV.

V usage is TRBV30 and J usage is TRBJ1-5; no clear D. CDR3 length: 12 amino acids. Looked up from germline, CDR1 is GTSNPN and CDR2 is SVGIG (reference sequence). The V end lost 2 bases, the J end lost 5 bases, and 7 bases lay between the germline ends. DNA for the CDR3: TGTGCCTGGAGTTCCCTCGATCAGCCCCAGCATTTT. Protein sequence: CAWSSLDQPQHF.

The chain employs TRBV5-4 and TRBJ2-7; the match to TRBD1 covers 9 bases. The CDR3 covers 14 residues. CDR1 SGHNT and CDR2 YYREEE come from the germline V gene (reference sequence). V dropped 4 bases and J dropped 2; count of bases not matched to a gene: 4. The CDR3 reads CASSMDRGTYEQYF. The DNA of the CDR3 is TGTGCCAGCAGCATGGACAGGGGTACCTACGAGCAGTACTTC. The variable domain in full, with the rest retrieved from reference TRBV5-4 and TRBJ2-7, is ETGVTQSPTHLIKTRGQQVTLRCSSQSGHNTVSWYQQALGQGPQFIFQYYREEENGRGNFPPRFSGLQFPNYSSELNVNALELDDSALYLCASSMDRGTYEQYFGPGTRLTVT.

This clone was counted a single time. V and J are TRBV5-1 and TRBJ2-7; possible D gene TRBD1, 6 bases. Germline CDR1 and CDR2: SGHRS and YFSETQ. This CDR3 has 14 residues. The V gene lost 1 base and the J gene lost 5 bases, with 13 bases spanning the gap. CDR3 in DNA: TGCGCCAGCAGCTTGTCCTGGGGGCCGCACGAGCAGTACTTC. This translates into CASSLSWGPHEQYF.

V and J are TRBV2 and TRBJ2-7; the match to TRBD2 covers 12 bases. The CDR3 runs 14 residues. In germline, CDR1 is SNHLY, CDR2 FYNNEI. Trimming took 5 bases from V and 4 from J; bases not matched to a gene: 3. CDR3 sequence (DNA): TGTGCCAGCAGTCTTACTAGCGGGGGGTACGAGCAGTACTTC. Translated, it gives CASSLTSGGYEQYF.

The rearrangement links TRBV5-1 to TRBJ2-1; TRBD2 matches at 9 bases. CDR3 length: 16 residues. J gave up 4 bases and V 4 bases, and 9 bases lay outside the gene matches. CDR1 and CDR2 from the germline V gene are SGHRS and YFSETQ. CDR3 sequence reads: CASSLGFAGGYNEQFF. The CDR3 DNA sequence: TGCGCCAGCAGCCTGGGCTTCGCGGGGGGGTACAATGAGCAGTTCTTC.

The rearrangement joins TRBV5-1 to TRBJ1-2, with 11 bases fitting TRBD1. The CDR3 covers 14 residues. The V segment lost 4 bases and the J segment 6 bases; nucleotides outside the gene matches: 5. Germline CDR1 reads SGHRS; CDR2 reads YFSETQ. The CDR3 region is CASSLGQGANGYTF. The CDR3 bases are TGCGCCAGCAGCCTCGGACAGGGGGCGAATGGCTACACCTTC.

This chain connects TRBV7-2 to TRBJ1-5; possible D gene TRBD1, 5 bases. Looked up from germline, CDR1 is SGHTA and CDR2 is FQGNSA. Trimming cost V 1 base and J 1 base, with 8 bases left between them. This CDR3 is built from 15 residues. CDR3 amino acids: CASSLGRGSNQPQHF. CDR3 sequence (DNA): TGTGCCAGCAGCTTAGGGAGGGGAAGCAATCAGCCCCAGCATTTT.

The chain links TRBV4-3 to TRBJ1-4, with no clear D. CDR1 LGHNA and CDR2 YSLEER come from the germline V gene. Between the trimmed V and J ends, which lost 4 bases and 2 bases, there was a span of 14 bases. The CDR3 is 16 residues long. In DNA, the CDR3 is TGCGCCAGCAGCCGAACAGTGGTTCCGACTAATGAAAAACTGTTTTTT. Protein product: CASSRTVVPTNEKLFF.

The CDR3 loop is CASSLNLGGEQYF. CDR3 nucleotide sequence: TGTGCCAGCAGCTTAAATTTGGGGGGCGAGCAGTACTTC. This chain joins TRBV7-3 and TRBJ2-7; D might be TRBD2 (6 bases). This CDR3 comprises 13 residues. The germline V gene has CDR1 SGHTA and CDR2 FQGTGA. The V end lost 1 base, the J end lost 6 bases, and 10 bases lay between the germline ends.

The chain carries TRBV27 and TRBJ2-1, with 11 bases fitting TRBD2. V shed 5 bases, J shed 4 bases, and the junction held 13 bases outside the gene matches. The CDR3 runs 18 residues. Germline V lookup: CDR1 MNHEY, CDR2 SMNVEV (reference sequence). This chain's CDR3 is CASSPIASGGPIYNEQFF. The DNA for the CDR3 is TGTGCCAGCAGTCCCATCGCTAGCGGGGGGCCTATATACAATGAGCAGTTCTTC.